This TCR beta chain was sequenced in a study of T cell repertoires in cytomegalovirus infection. The overall study: Newly reported HLA-C-restricted and thoroughly characterized HLA-B-restricted CMV epitopes were employed.

TCRdb independently ran MiXCR on the reads; one entry per CDR3 protein. The sample holds 700,000 to 950,000 distinct CDR3 sequences, about 33% seen once. This clonotype was counted a few times. Its antigen is as yet unknown. The junction departs from the called germline gene at one end, perhaps through a read error. The CDR3 contains 16 residues. Per germline, CDR1 SSHAT and CDR2 FNYEAQ (reference sequence). The chain combines TRBV7-7 with TRBJ1-5, with D possibly being TRBD1 (6 bases). The sequence was obtained from a human donor in good health (CMV status not recorded). Some clones in this sample may be carry-over from other donors' samples. This sample comprised cultured CD8+ T cells from PBMCs, obtained from culture after CMV antigen stimulation. The CDR3 here is CASSSTRQDSNQPQHF. The CDR3 DNA reads as TGTGCTAGCAGCTCAACCCGACAGGATAGCAATCAGCCCCAGCATTTT.